A selection of T cell receptor beta chains follows, all from one sample in a study of blood T cell repertoires in COVID-19. The table came from immunoSEQ multiplex PCR; TCRdb's copy has only in-frame clones and leaves some out. The sample lists 150,000 to 200,000 clones; roughly 77% were seen once. Sequencing was performed on peripheral blood. Every receptor here comes from an elderly woman with COVID-19, enrolled during active disease. CDR3s include the opening cysteine and the closing phenylalanine or tryptophan. A D gene is named only where the DNA matches it firmly. The size field is filled for only some rows; it gives once, few, many or a size class.

d_call,v_call,clone_size,j_call,cdr3_nt,cdr3_aa
TRBD1,TRBV7-8,.,TRBJ2-7,TGTGCCAGCAGCTTACAGACAGGGGGCTTCTACGAGCAGTACTTC,CASSLQTGGFYEQYF
TRBD1,TRBV29-1,.,TRBJ1-4,TGCAGCGTTGAGGGGACAGGGGATGAAAAACTGTTTTTT,CSVEGTGDEKLFF
.,TRBV27,.,TRBJ2-7,TGTGCCAGCAGTTTAACCTGGGGCGCGTTCGAGCAGTACTTC,CASSLTWGAFEQYF
.,TRBV6-6,.,TRBJ2-2,TGTGCCAGCAGGACCGACACGGTCGGGGAGCTGTTTTTT,CASRTDTVGELFF
.,TRBV18,few,TRBJ1-2,TGTGCCAGCTCAGAACAGGGTGAAGTGGGCTATGGCTACACCTTC,CASSEQGEVGYGYTF
.,TRBV28,.,TRBJ2-3,TGTGCCAGCAGTTACGACAGGCAACTCAGCACAGATACGCAGTATTTT,CASSYDRQLSTDTQYF
TRBD1,TRBV7-2,.,TRBJ1-2,TGTGCCAGCAGCCGTCAGGGACAGGGGAGTGGCTACACCTTC,CASSRQGQGSGYTF
.,TRBV7-2,once,TRBJ1-1,TGTGCCAGCAGCTTAATTACGGGAGGCGAAGCTTTCTTT,CASSLITGGEAFF
TRBD1,TRBV5-1,.,TRBJ2-5,TGCGCCAGCAGCCAGGACAGGAACGACGGGGAGACCCAGTACTTC,CASSQDRNDGETQYF
.,TRBV27,.,TRBJ2-7,TGTGCCAGCAGTGCATCAGGGATCTACGAGCAGTACTTC,CASSASGIYEQYF
.,TRBV5-4,.,TRBJ1-2,TGTGCCAGCAGCTCGCCGGGGAACTATGGCTACACCTTC,CASSSPGNYGYTF
TRBD2,TRBV9,.,TRBJ2-5,TGTGCCAGCAGCCCCGCTAGCGGGGGTAGCCTGGAGACCCAGTACTTC,CASSPASGGSLETQYF
TRBD2,TRBV7-9,few,TRBJ2-2,TGTGCCAGCAGACCGCCGGGTAGCGGGGTTTACACCGGGGAGCTGTTTTTT,CASRPPGSGVYTGELFF
.,TRBV13,.,TRBJ1-3,TGTGCCAGCAGCTCCGTCGACAGTCCAGGTGGAAACACCATATATTTT,CASSSVDSPGGNTIYF
.,TRBV12-1,.,TRBJ2-3,TGTGCCAGCAGCTTTTGGGGGGACAGGGACACAGATACGCAGTATTTT,CASSFWGDRDTDTQYF
.,TRBV9,.,TRBJ2-1,TGTGCCAGCAGCGTAGTCGGCAGCGACAATGAGCAGTTCTTC,CASSVVGSDNEQFF
.,TRBV11-3,.,TRBJ2-2,TGTGCCAGCAGCTTAGCCCGGGACAACACGAACACCGGGGAGCTGTTTTTT,CASSLARDNTNTGELFF
.,TRBV11-2,.,TRBJ2-2,TGTGCCAGCAGCTTAGGACAGCTCTGGGACACCGGGGAGCTGTTTTTT,CASSLGQLWDTGELFF
.,TRBV2,.,TRBJ2-5,TGTGCCAGCAGTGGATATAGTGGTTTCAAAGAGACCCAGTACTTC,CASSGYSGFKETQYF
TRBD2,TRBV7-9,.,TRBJ2-5,TGTGCCAGCAGCTCGAACCTAAAGGCGGGGGGTGAGACCCAGTACTTC,CASSSNLKAGGETQYF
TRBD1,TRBV11-3,.,TRBJ2-3,TGTGCCAGCAGCCTACAGGGGAAGCACACAGATACGCAGTATTTT,CASSLQGKHTDTQYF
.,TRBV5-8,.,TRBJ2-2,TGTGCCAGCAGCTCCAACCCAGGCGCGGGTTACACCGGGGAGCTGTTTTTT,CASSSNPGAGYTGELFF
.,TRBV10-3,.,TRBJ2-2,TGTGCCATCAGTGAGTCCCCGTCGAACACCGGGGAGCTGTTTTTT,CAISESPSNTGELFF
.,TRBV7-2,few,TRBJ2-5,TGTGCCAGCAGCTTAGGGCACCTAGCCCCAACGGAAGAGACCCAGTACTTC,CASSLGHLAPTEETQYF
TRBD1,TRBV6-2/TRBV6-3,.,TRBJ1-5,TGTGCCAGCAGTACCGAGACAGGGGGGCTAGATCAGCCCCAGCATTTT,CASSTETGGLDQPQHF
TRBD1,TRBV7-6,few,TRBJ2-7,TGTGCCAGCAGCCCTGGGACAGGATCTTCCTACGAGCAGTACTTC,CASSPGTGSSYEQYF
.,TRBV18,.,TRBJ1-1,TGTGCCAGCTCGTCACAGGGGAACACTGAAGCTTTCTTT,CASSSQGNTEAFF
.,TRBV29-1,.,TRBJ2-6,TGCAGCGTTTGGGGGGCTGGGGCCAACGTCCTGACTTTC,CSVWGAGANVLTF
TRBD2,TRBV6-5,.,TRBJ2-1,TGTGCCAGCAGTAAGACTAGCGGGGCTTACAATGAGCAGTTCTTC,CASSKTSGAYNEQFF
.,TRBV19,.,TRBJ1-1,TGTGCTAAGAGTCCTGAAGCTTTCTTT,CAKSPEAFF
TRBD1,TRBV5-1,.,TRBJ2-2,TGCGCCAGCAGCTTGAGGGGGACAGTGAACACCGGGGAGCTGTTTTTT,CASSLRGTVNTGELFF
TRBD2,TRBV27,.,TRBJ2-7,TGTGCCAGCAGTCGCATGTTAGCGGGAGGGCCTAGCGAGCAGTACTTC,CASSRMLAGGPSEQYF
.,TRBV3-1/TRBV3-2,.,TRBJ2-3,TGTGCCAGCAGCCAAGAGGCAACAGATACGCAGTATTTT,CASSQEATDTQYF
TRBD1,TRBV7-8,few,TRBJ1-2,TGTGCCAGCAGTTATCGTCGGACAGGGAACTATGGCTACACCTTC,CASSYRRTGNYGYTF
TRBD1,TRBV19,.,TRBJ1-3,TGTGCCAGTAGTAGGGACAGGGGTTTTTCGACGTCCGGAAACACCATATATTTT,CASSRDRGFSTSGNTIYF
.,TRBV27,.,TRBJ2-1,TGTGCCAGCAGTTCCAACCCTCTAGATGAGCAGTTCTTC,CASSSNPLDEQFF
.,TRBV7-2,.,TRBJ2-5,TGTGCCAGCAGCCCAGGGGCGGGTCTCAGAACGGTGGAGACCCAGTACTTC,CASSPGAGLRTVETQYF
.,TRBV9,once,TRBJ1-4,TGTGCCAGCAGCGCCTCCACTAAGTCGCGTGAAAAACTGTTTTTT,CASSASTKSREKLFF
.,TRBV28,few,TRBJ1-5,TGTGCCAGCACGTGGCGAGGACAGCCCCAGCATTTT,CASTWRGQPQHF
TRBD2,TRBV7-9,once,TRBJ2-1,TGTGCCAGCAGCTTGCGGGAGGGCCGATTTTTCAATGAGCAGTTCTTC,CASSLREGRFFNEQFF
.,TRBV28,.,TRBJ1-6,TGTGCCAGCAGTTTCGAGGCAGGGGAAGGTTCACCCCTCCACTTT,CASSFEAGEGSPLHF
TRBD2,TRBV19,.,TRBJ2-7,TGTGCCAGTAGTATATACGGGAGGGCCCCCTACGAGCAGTACTTC,CASSIYGRAPYEQYF
.,TRBV11-3,.,TRBJ2-3,TGTGCCAGCAGCTTAGTGGCGGACACAGATACGCAGTATTTT,CASSLVADTDTQYF
TRBD2,TRBV6-1,.,TRBJ2-7,TGTGCCAGCAGTGAAGCGCCGGCTAGCGGGGGCTACGAGCAGTACTTC,CASSEAPASGGYEQYF
TRBD1,TRBV19,few,TRBJ1-2,TGTGCCAGTAGTCCCTCCCGGGACAGGGCTGGCTACACCTTC,CASSPSRDRAGYTF
.,TRBV20-1,once,TRBJ1-6,TGCAGCACATCACCCCTCCACTTT,CSTSPLHF
.,TRBV7-2,.,TRBJ2-3,TGTGCCAGCAGCCTCAGGGGCGGCACGCAGTATTTT,CASSLRGGTQYF
TRBD2,TRBV7-2,once,TRBJ2-5,TGTGCCAGCAGCTCTCGTCCGACTAGCGGGGGTGGGACCCAGTACTTC,CASSSRPTSGGGTQYF
.,TRBV4-3,.,TRBJ2-3,TGCGCCAGCAGCCAAGAGGATAGGGGATATGGCACAGATACGCAGTATTTT,CASSQEDRGYGTDTQYF